The sequence of this T cell receptor beta chain was determined in a study of blood T cell repertoires in COVID-19. Study at large: Specimens from acute and convalescent COVID-19 originated in the United States, Italy and Spain. Sample material is recorded as cDNA or gDNA derived from T cells, B-cell-depleted T cells, or PBMCs.

In the original workflow: It was from reference gene primer amplification that nucleated cell counts were estimated. Assay: immunoSEQ multiplex PCR; the TCRdb copy retains only in-frame clones and omits some. V and J calls and clone size come straight from that table; D and trimming were deduced from the DNA. The sample includes approximately 170,000 clones, approximately 83% seen only once; the top ten take approximately 11%. Unmatched junction bases numbered 3, after V lost 1 base and J lost 1 base. Germline CDR1 SEHNR, CDR2 FQNEAQ (reference sequence). This CDR3 spans 16 amino acids. The sample consisted of peripheral blood. The chain couples TRBV7-9 to TRBJ2-3; TRBD1 aligns across 9 bases. This TCR came from a man between 65 and 85 years old with active or convalescent COVID-19. The CDR3 is CASSLGGQGRTDTQYF. The DNA of the CDR3 is TGTGCCAGCAGCTTAGGGGGACAGGGTCGCACAGATACGCAGTATTTT.